The clone carrying this T cell receptor (beta chain) was found a few times. The CDR3 is made up of 12 amino acids. The germline V gene has CDR1 SGHRS and CDR2 YFSETQ. The V end was cut by 2 bases, the J end by 9 bases, with 9 bases between. This entry comes from a study of OX40 agonist ivuxolimab in advanced cancers. Here immunoSEQ multiplex PCR was the method, and the copy in TCRdb shows in-frame clones only, minus some. The data contain around 56,000 clones, about four fifths of them seen just once; the ten biggest clones take up roughly 1.6%. This clonotype originated in an adult with an advanced solid tumor such as melanoma, head and neck, liver or kidney cancer. The chain recombines TRBV5-1 with TRBJ2-1; no clear D gene. This sample comprised CD4+ or CD8+ T cells sorted from blood, obtained in a trial of the OX40 agonist ivuxolimab. DNA for the CDR3: TGCGCCAGCAGCTTAGTGGTGGGTGAGCAGTTCTTC. This codes for CASSLVVGEQFF. Based on the CDR3 plus reference TRBV5-1 and TRBJ2-1, the full variable domain is KAGVTQTPRYLIKTRGQQVTLSCSPISGHRSVSWYQQTPGQGLQFLFEYFSETQRNKGNFPGRFSGRQFSNSRSEMNVSTLELGDSALYLCASSLVVGEQFFGPGTRLTVL.